The entry that follows covers one T cell receptor (beta chain) sequence. Source study methods: It was from reference gene primer amplification that nucleated cell counts were estimated. Data came from immunoSEQ multiplex PCR; TCRdb stores just in-frame clones and leaves some out. V and J calls and clone size follow that table, whereas D and trimming were derived from the DNA. The data show approximately 80,000 clones, around 81% seen once. This entry belongs to a study of blood T cell repertoires in COVID-19. V lost 1 base and J lost 11; bases outside the gene matches: 2. The germline CDR1 and CDR2 sequences are SQVTM and ANQGSEA. This CDR3 has 11 amino acids.

Sample: peripheral blood. The receptor comes from an elderly man with acute or convalescent COVID-19. The chain links TRBV29-1 to TRBJ2-1, with 7 bases fitting TRBD2. CDR3 region: CSVEVGGKQFF. The DNA of the CDR3 is TGCAGCGTTGAAGTCGGGGGGAAGCAGTTCTTC.